The 16 T cell receptor beta chains listed next were all sequenced from one sample in a study of T cell repertoires in cytomegalovirus infection. TCRdb reanalysed the reads using MiXCR and keeps one entry per CDR3 protein. The sample shows 200,000 or so distinct CDR3 sequences, 25% to 30% of them seen only once. Sequences were obtained from PBMCs. Every receptor here comes from a human donor in good health (CMV status not recorded). Some clones in this sample may be carry-over from other donors' samples.

This chain uses TRBV11-2 with TRBJ1-1; tentative D call: TRBD1 (5 bases). The CDR3 is made up of 15 amino acids. V was shortened by 6 bases and J by 3 bases, with 17 bases between the two germline ends. The V gene's germline CDR1 is SGHAT and CDR2 FQNNGV. CDR3: CASRTAVDTDTEAFF. The CDR3 DNA reads TGTGCCAGCAGGACGGCGGTGGACACGGACACTGAAGCTTTCTTT.

The chain joins TRBV6-6 to TRBJ2-2; 8 nucleotides align to TRBD2. Per the germline V gene, CDR1 is MNHNY and CDR2 is SVGAGI (reference sequence). The CDR3 contains 15 residues. The ends lost 2 bases at V and 5 bases at J; junction bases unmatched: 4. The chain's CDR3 is CASSYRGGETGELFF. CDR3 coding DNA: TGTGCCAGCAGTTACCGGGGGGGGGAGACCGGGGAGCTGTTTTTT.

This clonotype has just a few counts. This chain uses TRBV2 with TRBJ2-2; TRBD2 agrees at 8 bases. The V segment lost 5 bases and the J segment 10 bases; nucleotides outside the gene matches: 9. CDR1 is SNHLY, CDR2 FYNNEI, per germline. The CDR3 is 14 residues long. The CDR3 loop reads CASSYLTSAVELFF. DNA of the CDR3: TGTGCCAGCAGTTACTTGACTAGCGCCGTGGAGCTGTTTTTT.

This clonotype was seen ten or more times. This sequence joins TRBV7-2 and TRBJ2-2, with 10 nucleotides matching TRBD2. The CDR3 covers 15 residues. Trimming at V came to 6 bases and at J to 6 bases, leaving 7 bases not matched to a gene. Germline assignment: CDR1 SGHTA and CDR2 FQGNSA. For the CDR3, the DNA is TGTGCCAGCAGACTAGCGGGGTCTTTTGCCGGGGAGCTGTTTTTT. It codes for CASRLAGSFAGELFF.

The V and J genes are TRBV7-6 and TRBJ2-7; 13 bases are a match to TRBD2. CDR3 size: 15 residues. The V gene's germline CDR1 is SGHVS and CDR2 FNYEAQ. V was pared by 4 bases and J by 4 bases, with 4 bases of the junction left unmatched. The CDR3 loop reads CASSSGLAGRYEQYF. In DNA, the CDR3 is TGTGCCAGCAGCTCGGGACTAGCGGGGAGATACGAGCAGTACTTC.

This clonotype was seen at least ten times. The chain recombines TRBV7-8 with TRBJ2-7; D uncertain. The V and J ends lost 2 bases and 3 bases respectively, with 26 bases between them. There are 19 residues in the CDR3. The V gene's germline CDR1 is SGHVS and CDR2 FQNEAQ. Here the CDR3 DNA reads TGTGCCAGCAGCTTATTTCGGGCAGGTCTGCAAACCCACCACTACGAGCAGTACTTC. It codes for CASSLFRAGLQTHHYEQYF.

In its sample, this clonotype was seen a few times. This chain links TRBV5-5 with TRBJ1-1; 8 bases align to TRBD1. The CDR3 covers 16 residues. Germline V lookup: CDR1 SGHKS, CDR2 YYEKEE (reference sequence). V was clipped by 2 bases and J by 3 bases; unmatched bases: 9. The CDR3 sequence is CASSLLSGGWDTEAFF. Here the CDR3 DNA reads TGTGCCAGCAGCTTACTTTCAGGGGGCTGGGACACTGAAGCTTTCTTT.

This clonotype was counted between two and nine times. CDR3 sequence (DNA): TGTGCCAGCAGCCCCGGGACAGGGAAAACTGGAAACACCATATATTTT. As protein: CASSPGTGKTGNTIYF. The chain joins TRBV7-2 to TRBJ1-3; 9 positions match TRBD1. Germline trimming cut 5 bases from V and 2 bases from J; bases unmatched to any gene: 7. Germline V gene lookup returns CDR1 SGHTA and CDR2 FQGNSA. CDR3 length equals 16 residues. Combining the CDR3 with reference TRBV7-2 and TRBJ1-3 gives the whole variable domain GAGVSQSPSNKVTEKGKDVELRCDPISGHTALYWYRQSLGQGLEFLIYFQGNSAPDKSGLPSDRFSAERTGGSVSTLTIQRTQQEDSAVYLCASSPGTGKTGNTIYFGEGSWLTVV.

This clonotype was observed a few times. The chain carries TRBV19 and TRBJ1-1, with D possibly being TRBD1 (5 bases). The CDR3 loop spans 14 amino acids. The germline V and J ends were trimmed by 4 bases and 1 base, with 10 bases remaining between them. Germline CDR1 is LNHDA and CDR2 is SQIVND (reference sequence). The CDR3 loop reads CASSTGTGNTEAFF. The DNA for the CDR3 is TGTGCCAGTAGTACCGGGACGGGGAACACTGAAGCTTTCTTT.

This rearrangement joins TRBV6-2 or TRBV6-3 to TRBJ2-7; a weak D match, TRBD2 (6 bases). This CDR3 region has 12 residues. CDR1 MNHEY and CDR2 SVGEGT come from the germline V gene. V shed 6 bases and J shed 7 bases, with 13 bases lying between them. The CDR3, as DNA: TGTGCCAGCAGGGCGGGGACTCGGGAGCAGTACTTC. Residues: CASRAGTREQYF.

For the CDR3, the DNA is TGCGCCAGCAGCTTGGGACAGGGTAGCGATTTTCTTAGCACAGATACGCAGTATTTT. Protein product: CASSLGQGSDFLSTDTQYF. This chain connects TRBV5-1 to TRBJ2-3, with 7 nucleotides matching TRBD1. Germline assignment: CDR1 SGHRS and CDR2 YFSETQ. This CDR3 contains 19 residues. V dropped 0 bases and J dropped 0; count of bases not matched to a gene: 13.

This clonotype appeared a few times. The CDR3, as DNA: TGTGCCAGCAGACCACAAGTGACTAATGAAAAACTGTTTTTT. Its translation is CASRPQVTNEKLFF. V usage is TRBV7-2 and J usage is TRBJ1-4; D remains ambiguous. Looked up from germline, CDR1 is SGHTA and CDR2 is FQGNSA. The V end lost 6 bases, the J end lost 2 bases, and 10 bases lay between the germline ends. The CDR3 runs 14 residues.

The gene calls are TRBV6-2 or TRBV6-3 and TRBJ1-5; D remains ambiguous. Trimming shortened V by 3 bases and J by 7 bases, and 10 bases separated the two germline ends. CDR3 size: 13 residues. Per germline, CDR1 MNHEY and CDR2 SVGEGT. The CDR3 coding sequence is TGTGCCAGCAGTTATTCGAGGGAGCAGCCCCAGCATTTT. This sequence encodes CASSYSREQPQHF.

The V call is TRBV5-1, the J call TRBJ2-1, with TRBD2 matching 14 bases. The length of the CDR3 is 15 residues. Germline V gene data show CDR1 as SGHRS and CDR2 as YFSETQ. The J segment lost 8 bases and the V segment lost 4 bases, leaving 5 bases of the junction unmatched. The CDR3 loop reads CASSGLAGGSYEQFF. The CDR3 DNA follows: TGCGCCAGCAGCGGACTAGCGGGGGGTTCGTATGAGCAGTTCTTC.

The chain recombines TRBV5-1 with TRBJ1-5, with D perhaps TRBD1 (5 bases). V was shortened by 3 bases and J by 2 bases, with 9 bases between the two germline ends. The V gene's germline CDR1 is SGHRS and CDR2 YFSETQ. This CDR3 spans 14 amino acids. This CDR3 reads CASSWGLGNQPQHF. The CDR3 bases are TGCGCCAGCAGCTGGGGACTGGGCAATCAGCCCCAGCATTTT.

The chain couples TRBV29-1 to TRBJ1-2; TRBD1 might be the D (6 bases). This CDR3 region has 16 residues. Per germline, CDR1 SQVTM and CDR2 ANQGSEA. Trimming pared 1 base from V and 3 bases from J, leaving 18 bases between. CDR3 sequence reads: CSVEGGEQGTDYGYTF. The CDR3 coding sequence is TGCAGCGTTGAAGGGGGGGAACAGGGAACCGACTATGGCTACACCTTC.